Listed here are 5 T cell receptor beta chains from one sample, sequenced in a study of graft-versus-host responses after intestinal transplantation. Measured with immunoSEQ multiplex PCR; TCRdb has only the in-frame clones, and not every one. In the table there are 4,000 or so clones, around 28% of which are singletons. Sequenced here: alloreactive CD4+ T cells from a mixed lymphocyte reaction culture, sampled before transplantation. Subset noted: CFSE-low proliferating T cells sorted from roughly six-day pre-transplant mixed lymphocyte reaction (GvH or HvG direction). The receptors here all came from a human patient who was an organ donor for intestinal transplantation.

This clone was counted a few times. For the CDR3, the DNA is TGTGCCTGGAGTGTGAGTAGCGGGGCAAGAGAGACCCAGTACTTC. As protein: CAWSVSSGARETQYF. This rearrangement joins TRBV30 to TRBJ2-5, with 8 bases lining up with TRBD2. Looked up from germline, CDR1 is GTSNPN and CDR2 is SVGIG (reference sequence). The ends lost 0 bases at V and 4 bases at J; junction bases unmatched: 7. CDR3 length: 15 residues. Variable domain in full (rest from reference TRBV30 and TRBJ2-5): SQTIHQWPATLVQPVGSPLSLECTVEGTSNPNLYWYRQAAGRGLQLLFYSVGIGQISSEVPQNLSASRPQDRQFILSSKKLLLSDSGFYLCAWSVSSGARETQYFGPGTRLLVL.

This clone was counted only a few times. The J gene is TRBJ2-1, the V gene TRBV5-1, with no clear D. CDR1 SGHRS and CDR2 YFSETQ come from the germline V gene. Trimming left V 4 bases short and J 8 bases short, with 13 bases between. This CDR3 comprises 13 residues. The CDR3 nucleotides read TGCGCCAGCAGCCCCGCGGCGTCGGATGAGCAGTTCTTC. Protein product: CASSPAASDEQFF.

This clone was observed a few times. This chain uses TRBV30 with TRBJ2-7, with D possibly TRBD1 on 6 matching bases. CDR1 and CDR2 (germline): GTSNPN, SVGIG (reference sequence). V gave up 0 bases and J gave up 3 bases, with 6 bases separating them. This CDR3 region has 12 residues. CDR3 in DNA: TGTGCCTGGAGTGTGGGACACTACGAGCAGTACTTC. It encodes CAWSVGHYEQYF.

This clone was seen a few times. The chain carries TRBV11-2 and TRBJ2-1; D may be TRBD2 (6 bases). With 1 base removed from V and 10 bases from J, the gap between germline ends came to 17 bases. The CDR3 sequence is 15 residues long. Germline CDR1 and CDR2: SGHAT and FQNNGV. In nucleotides, the CDR3 is TGTGCCAGCAGCTTAGCGGGACTGGACTCACGAGAGCAGTTCTTC. Protein product: CASSLAGLDSREQFF.

The V and J genes are TRBV5-6 and TRBJ2-3; possibly TRBD1 or TRBD2 for D (5 bases each). Germline V gives CDR1 SGHDT, CDR2 YYEEEE. The CDR3 covers 16 residues. Deletions cut 4 bases from V and 6 bases from J, with 21 bases between. The CDR3 region is CASSVGMGPLQDTQYF. DNA for the CDR3: TGTGCCAGCAGCGTGGGTATGGGACCGCTGCAGGATACGCAGTATTTT.